A single sample gave rise to the 17 T cell receptor beta chains below, sequenced in a study of blood T cell repertoires in COVID-19. Libraries were prepared by immunoSEQ multiplex PCR; TCRdb keeps only in-frame clonotypes and omits some of them. The top ten hold under 3% of the sample, which has around 130,000 clones, 65% to 90% seen once. Input material: peripheral blood. Every receptor here comes from a man aged 50-59 years with acute or convalescent COVID-19.

This chain connects TRBV11-3 to TRBJ1-2; 9 nucleotides align to TRBD1. The length of the CDR3 is 17 residues. The V segment lost 1 base and the J segment 3 bases; nucleotides outside the gene matches: 9. Looked up from germline, CDR1 is SGHNT and CDR2 is YENEEA. This CDR3 is CASSLVYRGLKDYGYTF. Written as DNA, the CDR3 is TGTGCCAGCAGCTTAGTTTACAGGGGGCTTAAGGACTATGGCTACACCTTC.

This chain uses TRBV29-1 with TRBJ1-2; D gene unclear. The germline gives CDR1 SQVTM, CDR2 ANQGSEA. The CDR3 covers 13 residues. V lost 6 bases to trimming and J lost 1 base, with 12 bases between them. CDR3 amino acids: CSVPGGVNYGYTF. CDR3 nucleotide sequence: TGCAGCGTCCCAGGAGGAGTTAACTATGGCTACACCTTC.

The gene calls are TRBV6-5 and TRBJ1-2, with a tentative D call TRBD1 (5 bases). Germline values: CDR1 MNHEY, CDR2 SVGAGI. Trimming stripped 7 bases from V and 4 bases from J, with 13 bases between. The CDR3 is 13 residues long. CDR3 DNA: TGTGCCAGCAAGAGTCGGGGGATCTATGGCTACACCTTC. This codes for CASKSRGIYGYTF.

The chain combines TRBV3-1 (or the pseudogene TRBV3-2) with TRBJ1-1; no firm D call. This CDR3 spans 13 amino acids. V lost 4 bases, J lost 3 bases, and 9 bases lay in between. Looked up from germline, CDR1 is LGHDT and CDR2 is YNNKEL (reference sequence). The CDR3 here is CASSPYGYTEAFF. The CDR3, as DNA: TGTGCCAGCAGCCCATATGGCTACACTGAAGCTTTCTTT.

Note on this clone: The same CDR3 arises from other DNA sequences in this sample as well. The chain is built from TRBV24-1 and TRBJ1-4; a possible D gene is TRBD1 (5 bases). The CDR3 extends over 14 amino acids. V shed 4 bases and J shed 2 bases, with 7 bases lying between them. Per germline, CDR1 KGHDR and CDR2 SFDVKD. The CDR3 is CATSEGGTNEKLFF. CDR3 nucleotide sequence: TGTGCCACCAGTGAGGGGGGTACTAATGAAAAACTGTTTTTT.

This rearrangement joins TRBV30 to TRBJ1-6; D remains unclear. The CDR3 length is 14 residues. The germline V gene encodes CDR1 GTSNPN and CDR2 SVGIG (reference sequence). V gave up 1 base and J gave up 5 bases, with 9 bases separating them. CDR3 sequence (DNA): TGTGCCTGGAGTGGGCCAGTACATAATTCACCCCTCCACTTT. This encodes CAWSGPVHNSPLHF.

This clone is medium-sized. The J gene is TRBJ2-1, the V gene TRBV6-5; 14 bases are shared with TRBD2. The junction had 13 bases not matched to a gene; V was cut back by 5 bases and J by 16 bases. Germline assignment: CDR1 MNHEY and CDR2 SVGAGI. CDR3 size: 15 residues. CDR3 protein: CASSLETSGGGRSFF. Written as DNA, the CDR3 is TGTGCCAGCAGTCTTGAGACTAGCGGGGGGGGCCGGTCTTTCTTC.

This clone was counted once. The chain has TRBV4-1 and TRBJ1-5; D unclear. CDR1 MGHRA and CDR2 YSYEKL come from the germline V gene. Trimming removed 1 base at V and 6 bases at J, with 10 bases between. The CDR3 spans 14 residues. CDR3 nucleotide sequence: TGCGCCAGCAGCCAAGGTCCCGGGAGTCAGCCCCAGCATTTT. Protein product: CASSQGPGSQPQHF.

CDR3 loop: CASSPRDRGARSPLHF. DNA of the CDR3: TGTGCCAGCAGCCCGAGGGACAGGGGGGCGCGGTCACCCCTCCACTTT. The rearrangement joins TRBV11-2 to TRBJ1-6; 11 bases line up with TRBD1. The ends lost 5 bases at V and 10 bases at J; junction bases unmatched: 10. This CDR3 spans 16 amino acids. CDR1 and CDR2 from the germline V gene are SGHAT and FQNNGV.

The chain is built from TRBV6-5 and TRBJ2-7; 10 bases align to TRBD1. The V gene end was trimmed by 7 bases and the J gene end by 4 bases; junction bases not matched to a gene: 7. The germline V gene has CDR1 MNHEY and CDR2 SVGAGI. The CDR3 extends over 14 amino acids. The CDR3 nucleotides are TGTGCCAGCACGTTCGGACAGGGGGGGTACGAGCAGTACTTC. This gives the protein CASTFGQGGYEQYF.

The chain joins TRBV5-1 to TRBJ1-2, with a tentative D call TRBD1 (5 bases). The CDR3 is 15 amino acids. Trimming took off 0 bases at V and 2 bases at J, with 11 bases between the two ends. Germline CDR1 and CDR2: SGHRS and YFSETQ. CDR3: CASSLVAGGNYGYTF. CDR3 sequence (DNA): TGCGCCAGCAGCTTGGTGGCCGGGGGGAACTATGGCTACACCTTC.

The chain links TRBV21-1 to TRBJ2-7; TRBD2 is the table's D call, not checked against the DNA. TRBV21-1 represents a pseudogene. The CDR3 spans 14 residues. The chain's CDR3 is CASIITPAREEQYF. CDR3 DNA sequence: TGTGCCAGCATCATCACGCCCGCTCGGGAAGAGCAGTACTTC.

J is TRBJ2-1 and V is TRBV27; 11 positions agree with TRBD2. This CDR3 spans 15 amino acids. Looked up from germline, CDR1 is MNHEY and CDR2 is SMNVEV (reference sequence). V shed 6 bases and J 7 bases; nucleotides not matched to a gene: 8. The DNA of the CDR3 is TGTGCCAGCAGATTTAGCGGGGGGGCCTTGAATGAGCAGTTCTTC. It specifies CASRFSGGALNEQFF.

The chain joins TRBV4-1 to TRBJ2-1; 8 bases are a match to TRBD2. Germline V gene data show CDR1 as MGHRA and CDR2 as YSYEKL. J was trimmed by 4 bases and V by 1 base; bases with no gene match: 3. This CDR3 contains 15 residues. The DNA for the CDR3 is TGCGCCAGCAGCCAAGGAGCGGGGGCATACAATGAGCAGTTCTTC. This translates into CASSQGAGAYNEQFF.

The chain links TRBV10-1 to TRBJ2-2; TRBD1 is a possible D gene (6 bases). The CDR3 length is 13 residues. The germline V and J ends were trimmed by 10 bases and 0 bases, with 9 bases remaining between them. Per the germline V gene, CDR1 is WNHNN and CDR2 is SYGVQD (reference sequence). The CDR3 protein is CATGTTNTGELFF. The CDR3 nucleotides are TGCGCCACCGGGACAACGAACACCGGGGAGCTGTTTTTT.

This rearrangement joins TRBV6-5 to TRBJ2-1; D perhaps matches TRBD1 (5 bases). The CDR3 sequence is 13 residues long. Trimming took off 5 bases at V and 4 bases at J, with 9 bases between the two ends. Germline V lookup: CDR1 MNHEY, CDR2 SVGAGI. This CDR3 is CASSLDSYNEQFF. The CDR3 nucleotides are TGTGCCAGCAGTCTAGACAGTTACAATGAGCAGTTCTTC.

V is TRBV3-1 (or the pseudogene TRBV3-2) and J is TRBJ2-5; 7 bases agree with TRBD2. J was trimmed by 2 bases and V by 0 bases; bases with no gene match: 9. This CDR3 contains 17 residues. CDR1 is LGHDT, CDR2 YNNKEL, per germline (reference sequence). The CDR3 nucleotides are TGTGCCAGCAGCCAAGATCCCCATGGGCGGGGGCAAGAGACCCAGTACTTC. Residues: CASSQDPHGRGQETQYF.